This entry lists 18 T cell receptor beta chains sequenced from one sample in a study of T cell responses to AZD1222 COVID-19 vaccine. The data were produced by immunoSEQ multiplex PCR, yet TCRdb's version contains in-frame clones alone and is incomplete. Among 100,000 to 150,000 clones listed, around 90% were seen once. Sequenced here: peripheral blood, sampled on day 0 of AZD1222 vaccination. The receptors stem from an adult in good health.

The V call is TRBV11-2, the J call TRBJ1-1, with D maybe TRBD1 (5 bases). Trimming left V 1 base short and J 5 bases short, with 20 bases between. The CDR3 has 17 residues. The germline V gene encodes CDR1 SGHAT and CDR2 FQNNGV. The CDR3 protein is CASSLVVFGTTRTEAFF. DNA for the CDR3: TGTGCCAGCAGCTTAGTTGTGTTCGGGACGACGCGAACTGAAGCTTTCTTT.

This sequence joins TRBV18 and TRBJ2-7; 8 positions match TRBD1. This CDR3 is 14 amino acids long. Trimming at V came to 1 base and at J to 2 bases, leaving 1 base not matched to a gene. Germline V gene lookup returns CDR1 KGHSH and CDR2 LQKENI. The CDR3 DNA follows: TGTGCCAGCTCACCACTGACAGGGGCCTACGAGCAGTACTTC. As protein: CASSPLTGAYEQYF.

The gene calls are TRBV15 and TRBJ1-5, with 7 positions matching TRBD1. Germline V gene sequence: CDR1 LNHNV, CDR2 YYDKDF (reference sequence). The CDR3 is made up of 16 amino acids. J was trimmed by 3 bases and V by 2 bases; bases with no gene match: 7. Written as DNA, the CDR3 is TGTGCCACCAGCAGAAATCGCGGACAGGTCAATCAGCCCCAGCATTTT. Amino acids: CATSRNRGQVNQPQHF.

The chain recombines TRBV18 with TRBJ1-1, with D hard to call. V lost 5 bases and J lost 3, with 13 bases in between. The CDR3 sequence is 14 residues long. Per germline, CDR1 KGHSH and CDR2 LQKENI. CDR3: CASSSKDGDTEAFF. The CDR3 DNA sequence: TGTGCCAGCTCATCCAAGGACGGAGACACTGAAGCTTTCTTT.

The gene calls are TRBV7-9 and TRBJ1-2; D gene uncertain. Germline V gene data show CDR1 as SEHNR and CDR2 as FQNEAQ (reference sequence). The CDR3 is made up of 16 amino acids. V dropped 2 bases and J dropped 7 bases, with 20 bases sitting between them. In nucleotides, the CDR3 is TGTGCCAGCAGCTTAAGTGGAGGGAGGGAAAGGATTGGCTACACCTTC. This sequence encodes CASSLSGGRERIGYTF.

The J gene is TRBJ1-2, the V gene TRBV19; perhaps TRBD1 as D (6 bases). V was shortened by 10 bases and J by 8 bases, with 26 bases between the two germline ends. Germline V lookup: CDR1 LNHDA, CDR2 SQIVND (reference sequence). This CDR3 spans 15 amino acids. The CDR3, as DNA: TGTGCCACCACACCCCGGGGGCGCCCCCTGGGGGGCTACACCTTC. Amino acids: CATTPRGRPLGGYTF.

This clone was counted a single time. The chain has TRBV13 and TRBJ2-3, with a possible D match to TRBD1 (6 bases). V lost 5 bases, J lost 8 bases, and 14 bases lay in between. CDR1 is PRHDT and CDR2 is FYEKMQ in the germline V gene (reference sequence). This CDR3 comprises 13 residues. This CDR3 reads CASSANQGSTQYF. The CDR3, as DNA: TGTGCCAGCAGCGCGAACCAGGGGAGTACGCAGTATTTT. Supplemented by reference TRBV13 and TRBJ2-3, the full variable domain reads AAGVIQSPRHLIKEKRETATLKCYPIPRHDTVYWYQQGPGQDPQFLISFYEKMQSDKGSIPDRFSAQQFSDYHSELNMSSLELGDSALYFCASSANQGSTQYFGPGTRLTVL.

V usage is TRBV30 and J usage is TRBJ1-2, with D unclear. V was clipped by 0 bases and J by 4 bases, with 9 bases between them. This CDR3 spans 13 amino acids. CDR1 and CDR2 from the germline V gene are GTSNPN and SVGIG (reference sequence). CDR3 sequence reads: CAWSVSGAYGYTF. In DNA form, the CDR3 reads TGTGCCTGGAGTGTATCAGGAGCCTATGGCTACACCTTC.

The chain has TRBV6-5 and TRBJ1-2, with D tentatively TRBD1 (6 bases). V lost 2 bases, J lost 7 bases, and 11 bases lay in between. The CDR3 runs to 13 residues. Germline V gene sequence: CDR1 MNHEY, CDR2 SVGAGI. DNA for the CDR3: TGTGCCAGCAGTTACAACGGGGGCTCTGGCTACACCTTC. Residues: CASSYNGGSGYTF.

This clone appeared a few times. In the same sample, other DNA sequences code for this CDR3. The rearrangement uses TRBV7-9 and TRBJ1-3; the D is unclear. The CDR3 contains 15 residues. Germline CDR1 and CDR2: SEHNR and FQNEAQ (reference sequence). The V and J ends lost 6 bases and 0 bases respectively, with 12 bases between them. The CDR3 region has the DNA TGTGCCAGCAGTCTAGAGGGTATCTCTGGAAACACCATATATTTT. Its protein product is CASSLEGISGNTIYF. Combining the CDR3 with reference TRBV7-9 and TRBJ1-3 gives the whole variable domain DTGVSQNPRHKITKRGQNVTFRCDPISEHNRLYWYRQTLGQGPEFLTYFQNEAQLEKSRLLSDRFSAERPKGSFSTLEIQRTEQGDSAMYLCASSLEGISGNTIYFGEGSWLTVV.

The chain carries TRBV7-8 and TRBJ1-2; maybe TRBD1 (5 bases). V lost 8 bases, J lost 3 bases, and 28 bases lay in between. The CDR3 covers 18 residues. In germline, CDR1 is SGHVS, CDR2 FQNEAQ. CDR3 region: CASSFRSRAAGTHYGYTF. The CDR3 coding sequence is TGTGCCAGCTCGTTCCGAAGTCGGGCCGCTGGGACCCACTATGGCTACACCTTC. The full variable domain, completed using reference TRBV7-8 and TRBJ1-2, is GAGVSQSPRYKVAKRGQDVALRCDPISGHVSLFWYQQALGQGPEFLTYFQNEAQLDKSGLPSDRFFAERPEGSVSTLKIQRTQQEDSAVYLCASSFRSRAAGTHYGYTFGSGTRLTVV.

This clone occurred a few times. This chain joins TRBV7-2 and TRBJ1-3; D not resolved. This CDR3 has 14 amino acids. CDR1 is SGHTA and CDR2 is FQGNSA in the germline V gene. V lost 5 bases, J lost 6 bases, and 14 bases lay in between. This CDR3 is CASSPQVNSNTIYF. In nucleotides, the CDR3 is TGTGCCAGCAGCCCACAAGTTAACTCAAACACCATATATTTT. Looking up the rest from reference TRBV7-2 and TRBJ1-3 gives the full variable domain: GAGVSQSPSNKVTEKGKDVELRCDPISGHTALYWYRQSLGQGLEFLIYFQGNSAPDKSGLPSDRFSAERTGGSVSTLTIQRTQQEDSAVYLCASSPQVNSNTIYFGEGSWLTVV.

The chain combines TRBV6-2 or TRBV6-3 with TRBJ1-3; D not resolved. Per the germline V gene, CDR1 is MNHEY and CDR2 is SVGEGT. The CDR3 consists of 12 residues. The V end lost 4 bases, the J end lost 4 bases, and 5 bases lay between the germline ends. The CDR3 bases are TGTGCCAGCAGTTTCCGGGGAAACACCATATATTTT. Residues: CASSFRGNTIYF.

V is TRBV6-6 and J is TRBJ1-6; no firm D call. This CDR3 is 14 amino acids long. Germline-derived CDR1 and CDR2 are MNHNY and SVGAGI (reference sequence). The ends were cut back, 7 bases at V and 9 bases at J, with 16 bases in the middle. The CDR3 reads CASTLLRAGSPLHF. The CDR3 DNA follows: TGTGCCAGCACCTTACTTAGGGCAGGTTCACCCCTCCACTTT.

The chain recombines TRBV4-1 with TRBJ1-4; TRBD1 might be the D (6 bases). Germline CDR1 reads MGHRA; CDR2 reads YSYEKL. Trimming took off 3 bases at V and 4 bases at J, with 18 bases between the two ends. The CDR3 sequence is 17 residues long. CDR3 amino acids: CASSHRLTGQLNEKLFF. The CDR3 region has the DNA TGCGCCAGCAGCCACCGGCTGACAGGACAGCTTAATGAAAAACTGTTTTTT.

The rearrangement joins TRBV13 to TRBJ1-1, with 10 bases identical to TRBD1. Germline V gene lookup returns CDR1 PRHDT and CDR2 FYEKMQ (reference sequence). V was clipped by 4 bases and J by 1 base; unmatched bases: 0. The CDR3 loop spans 14 amino acids. CDR3 nucleotides: TGTGCCAGCAGCTGGGACAGGGGGAACACTGAAGCTTTCTTT. This sequence encodes CASSWDRGNTEAFF.

V and J are TRBV14 and TRBJ1-1; 9 bases map to TRBD1. This CDR3 contains 14 residues. The V gene's germline CDR1 is SGHDN and CDR2 FVKESK. Trimming cost V 1 base and J 6 bases; bases outside gene matches: 3. Here the CDR3 reads CASSQARTGAEAFF. Here the CDR3 DNA reads TGTGCCAGCAGCCAAGCCAGGACAGGGGCTGAAGCTTTCTTT.

The rearrangement links TRBV6-5 to TRBJ2-7, with 7 nucleotides matching TRBD2. Germline V gene sequence: CDR1 MNHEY, CDR2 SVGAGI. The CDR3 totals 13 residues. V dropped 7 bases and J dropped 1; count of bases not matched to a gene: 4. The CDR3 is CASNGGGSYEQYF. CDR3 nucleotide sequence: TGTGCCAGCAACGGCGGGGGTTCCTACGAGCAGTACTTC.